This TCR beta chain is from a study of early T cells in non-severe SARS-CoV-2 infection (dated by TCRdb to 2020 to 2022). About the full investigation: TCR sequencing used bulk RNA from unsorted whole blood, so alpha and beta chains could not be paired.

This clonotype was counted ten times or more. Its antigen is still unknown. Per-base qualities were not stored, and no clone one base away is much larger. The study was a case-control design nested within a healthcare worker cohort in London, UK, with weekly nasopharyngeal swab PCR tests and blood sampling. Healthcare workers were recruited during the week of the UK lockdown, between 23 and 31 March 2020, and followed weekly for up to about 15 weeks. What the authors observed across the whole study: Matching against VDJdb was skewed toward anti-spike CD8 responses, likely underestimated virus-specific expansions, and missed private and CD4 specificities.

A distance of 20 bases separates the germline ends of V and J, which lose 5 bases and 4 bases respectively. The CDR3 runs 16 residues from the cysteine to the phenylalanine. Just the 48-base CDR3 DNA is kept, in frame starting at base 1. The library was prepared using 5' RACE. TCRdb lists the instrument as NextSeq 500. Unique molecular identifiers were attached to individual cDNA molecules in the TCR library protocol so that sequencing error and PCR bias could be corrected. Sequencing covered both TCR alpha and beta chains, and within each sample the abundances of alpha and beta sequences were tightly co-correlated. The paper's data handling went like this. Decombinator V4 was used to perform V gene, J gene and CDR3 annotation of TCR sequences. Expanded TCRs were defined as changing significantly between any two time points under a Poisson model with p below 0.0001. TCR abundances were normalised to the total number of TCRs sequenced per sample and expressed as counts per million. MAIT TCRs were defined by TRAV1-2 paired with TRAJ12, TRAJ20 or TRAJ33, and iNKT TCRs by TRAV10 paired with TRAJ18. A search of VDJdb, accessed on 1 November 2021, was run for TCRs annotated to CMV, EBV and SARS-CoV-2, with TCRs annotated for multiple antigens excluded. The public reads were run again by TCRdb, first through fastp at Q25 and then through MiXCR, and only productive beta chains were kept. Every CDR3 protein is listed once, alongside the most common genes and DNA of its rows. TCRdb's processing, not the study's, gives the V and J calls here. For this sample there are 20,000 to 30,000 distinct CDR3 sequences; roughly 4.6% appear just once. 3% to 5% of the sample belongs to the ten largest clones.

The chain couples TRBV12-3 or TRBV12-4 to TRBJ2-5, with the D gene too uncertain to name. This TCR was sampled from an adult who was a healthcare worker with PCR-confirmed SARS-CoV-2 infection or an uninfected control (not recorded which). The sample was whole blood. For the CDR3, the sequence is CASSPPFGTALETQYF. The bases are TGTGCCAGCAGTCCCCCTTTCGGAACAGCGCTAGAGACCCAGTACTTC.